One and the same sample provided the 20 T cell receptor beta chains below, sequenced in a study of metastatic and nonmetastatic thyroid tumors. Every patient was untreated before thyroid surgery. TCRdb re-clonotyped the PCR reads through MiXCR. Of approximately 30,000 clones listed, under 25% are singletons. The sequenced material came from blood. The receptors were gathered from a female donor with papillary thyroid cancer or a benign thyroid nodule (not recorded which). Some clones in this sample may be carry-over from other donors' samples.

Turning to this clone: The CDR3 ends on some other residue instead of the conserved phenylalanine or tryptophan, so this is likely a read error. The chain recombines TRBV6-2 or TRBV6-3 with TRBJ2-1, with D unresolved. The CDR3 covers 11 residues. The V and J ends lost 9 bases and 6 bases respectively, with 9 bases between them. Germline V gene lookup returns CDR1 MNHEY and CDR2 SVGEGT. In nucleotides, the CDR3 is TGTGCCAGACGACTCATCAATGAGCAGTTCGTC. It encodes CARRLINEQFV.

Worth noting for this clone: One end of the junction is discordant with germline, which a read error may explain. The J gene is TRBJ2-2, the V gene TRBV24-1; D might be TRBD1 (6 bases). CDR1 is KGHDR and CDR2 is SFDVKD in the germline V gene. This CDR3 comprises 14 residues. The chain's CDR3 is CATSDFRDTGEQFF. CDR3 DNA: TGTGCCACTAGTGATTTCAGGGACACCGGGGAGCAGTTTTTT.

V usage is TRBV14 and J usage is TRBJ2-1; TRBD2 matches at 7 bases. The CDR3 sequence is 15 residues long. Germline V gene data show CDR1 as SGHDN and CDR2 as FVKESK. The CDR3 region is CACSQVLAGDNEQFF. CDR3 in DNA: TGTGCGTGCAGCCAAGTTCTGGCGGGAGACAATGAGCAGTTCTTC.

This clone was observed many times. The rearrangement uses TRBV28 and TRBJ2-1; D unresolved. V was shortened by 7 bases and J by 12 bases, with 19 bases between the two germline ends. Germline CDR1 and CDR2: MDHEN and SYDVKM. This CDR3 contains 13 residues. The CDR3 sequence is CASNTDAVDGQFF. The CDR3 DNA follows: TGTGCCAGCAATACTGACGCGGTCGATGGGCAGTTCTTC.

V gene TRBV7-9 combines with J gene TRBJ2-5; 7 nucleotides match TRBD1. Germline lookup yields CDR1 SEHNR and CDR2 FQNEAQ (reference sequence). The CDR3 length is 15 residues. V dropped 0 bases and J dropped 8; count of bases not matched to a gene: 9. The CDR3: CASSLAGTDLDTQYF. The CDR3, as DNA: TGTGCCAGCAGCTTAGCTGGGACAGACCTAGATACCCAGTACTTC.

This clone showed up many times. The chain combines TRBV19 with TRBJ2-7, with D possibly matching TRBD2 (6 bases). V lost 7 bases and J lost 5, with 21 bases in between. The CDR3 sequence is 15 residues long. CDR1 LNHDA and CDR2 SQIVND come from the germline V gene (reference sequence). In DNA, the CDR3 is TGTGCCAGTATAGAGGTCAGGGAGGTGGATCACGAGCAGTACTTC. This gives the protein CASIEVREVDHEQYF.

In this sample, this clone turned up many times. The chain's CDR3 is CASTREGGRDETQYF. CDR3 sequence (DNA): TGTGCCAGCACGCGCGAGGGTGGCAGGGATGAGACCCAGTACTTC. The chain links TRBV6-1 to TRBJ2-5, with D perhaps TRBD1 or TRBD2 (5 bases each). Germline CDR1 reads MNHNS; CDR2 reads SASEGT. V shed 7 bases and J shed 5 bases, with 20 bases lying between them. The CDR3 has 15 amino acids.

This clone occurred many times. This chain uses TRBV10-2 with TRBJ2-7, with D hard to call. Germline-derived CDR1 and CDR2 are WSHSY and SAAADI. The CDR3 sequence is 20 residues long. Trimming took off 0 bases at V and 0 bases at J, with 24 bases between the two ends. The CDR3 here is CASSESIGARHPFSSYEQYF. As DNA, the CDR3 is TGCGCCAGCAGTGAGTCGATAGGTGCTAGACATCCCTTCAGCTCCTACGAGCAGTACTTC.

This clone was detected ten times or more. This sequence joins TRBV9 and TRBJ2-3, with 10 bases fitting TRBD1. The CDR3 runs 15 residues. Germline assignment: CDR1 SGDLS and CDR2 YYNGEE. With V trimmed by 3 bases and J by 3 bases, 4 bases remained unmatched. CDR3 coding DNA: TGTGCCAGCAGCGATGGGGACAGGGGAACAGATACGCAGTATTTT. Its translation is CASSDGDRGTDTQYF.

This clone has ten or more counts. V and J are TRBV6-4 and TRBJ2-2, with TRBD1 identical over 9 bases. Germline CDR1 and CDR2: MRHNA and SNTAGT. Trimming removed 0 bases from V and 4 bases from J; junction bases left unmatched: 0. The CDR3 has 15 amino acids. Here the CDR3 reads CASSDSTGGTGELFF. As DNA, the CDR3 is TGTGCCAGCAGTGACTCGACAGGGGGCACCGGGGAGCTGTTTTTT.

This clone was counted many times. The V and J genes are TRBV4-1 and TRBJ1-2; the match to TRBD1 covers 10 bases. This CDR3 has 15 amino acids. Trimming took 4 bases from V and 8 from J; bases not matched to a gene: 10. Looked up from germline, CDR1 is MGHRA and CDR2 is YSYEKL. The CDR3 region is CASSLQTGTGDGYTF. For the CDR3, the DNA is TGCGCCAGCAGCCTACAGACCGGGACAGGGGACGGCTACACCTTC.

In its sample, this clone was seen once. The chain is built from TRBV7-2 and TRBJ2-2; D gene uncertain. The CDR3 is 14 residues long. CDR1 SGHTA and CDR2 FQGNSA come from the germline V gene. V was trimmed by 1 base and J by 3 bases, leaving 6 bases between them. CDR3 protein: CASSLEVDTGELFF. CDR3 sequence (DNA): TGTGCCAGCAGCTTAGAGGTGGACACCGGGGAGCTGTTTTTT.

This clone has a count of ten or more. This rearrangement joins TRBV6-2 or TRBV6-3 to TRBJ1-5; D gene ambiguous. The V end was cut by 6 bases, the J end by 3 bases, with 12 bases between. The CDR3 sequence is 14 residues long. The germline CDR1 and CDR2 sequences are MNHEY and SVGEGT. CDR3 amino acids: CASSHSIANQPQHF. CDR3 bases: TGTGCCAGCAGCCACTCGATCGCCAATCAGCCCCAGCATTTT.

The chain links TRBV5-1 to TRBJ2-3; no definite D call. The germline V gene encodes CDR1 SGHRS and CDR2 YFSETQ. This CDR3 has 15 amino acids. V dropped 7 bases and J dropped 11 bases, with 26 bases sitting between them. Written as DNA, the CDR3 is TGCGCCAGCCACCGGACCGTCGCCGAGACATATAGGCAGTATTTT. Protein product: CASHRTVAETYRQYF.

The table lists this clone with many counts. The V call is TRBV5-6, the J call TRBJ1-3, with 12 bases aligning to TRBD1. This CDR3 is 16 amino acids long. The V gene's germline CDR1 is SGHDT and CDR2 YYEEEE. Trimming at V came to 7 bases and at J to 3 bases, leaving 8 bases not matched to a gene. The CDR3, as DNA: TGTGCCAGCCGGGGACAGGGGGCTGCGTTTGGAAACACCATATATTTT. This sequence encodes CASRGQGAAFGNTIYF.

This clone has a handful of counts. J is TRBJ2-3 and V is TRBV19, with 11 positions matching TRBD1. The CDR3 runs 14 residues. CDR1 is LNHDA, CDR2 SQIVND, per germline (reference sequence). Germline trimming cut 4 bases from V and 7 bases from J; bases unmatched to any gene: 4. DNA for the CDR3: TGTGCCAGTAGTACCTGGACAGGGGGCAATACGCAGTATTTT. It translates to CASSTWTGGNTQYF.

This clone was seen repeatedly, ten times or more. The rearrangement links TRBV6-1 to TRBJ2-5; D may be TRBD2 (6 bases). Trimming left V 7 bases short and J 4 bases short, with 16 bases between. There are 14 residues in the CDR3. The germline CDR1 and CDR2 sequences are MNHNS and SASEGT. DNA of the CDR3: TGTGCCAGCAAAGCACTCGGGAGTGCAGAGACCCAGTACTTC. Its translation: CASKALGSAETQYF.

This clone has at least ten counts. The rearrangement uses TRBV11-2 and TRBJ1-1, with D uncertain. The CDR3 sequence is 13 residues long. Trimming shortened V by 5 bases and J by 0 bases, and 7 bases separated the two germline ends. Germline lookup yields CDR1 SGHAT and CDR2 FQNNGV. The CDR3 here is CASSGRVNTEAFF. CDR3 DNA: TGTGCCAGCAGCGGACGTGTGAACACTGAAGCTTTCTTT.

V is TRBV7-6 and J is TRBJ2-1, with D possibly TRBD1 on 5 matching bases. The CDR3 has 17 residues. The V end was cut by 0 bases, the J end by 2 bases, with 14 bases between. CDR1 is SGHVS and CDR2 is FNYEAQ in the germline V gene. The CDR3 loop reads CASSLALWTNTYNEQFF. In DNA form, the CDR3 reads TGTGCCAGCAGCTTAGCGCTTTGGACAAATACCTACAATGAGCAGTTCTTC.

In its sample, this clone ranks as medium-sized (0.01 to 0.1%). The CDR3 protein is CASSLIDRVYEQYF. The CDR3 region has the DNA TGTGCCAGCAGCTTGATAGACAGGGTTTACGAGCAGTACTTC. The rearrangement links TRBV11-2 to TRBJ2-7; 7 bases map to TRBD1. There are 14 residues in the CDR3. The germline CDR1 and CDR2 sequences are SGHAT and FQNNGV. V was clipped by 3 bases and J by 4 bases; unmatched bases: 6.